What follows are 12 T cell receptor beta chains derived from one specimen sequenced in a study of Graves' ophthalmopathy and Graves' hyperthyroidism. Researchers took RNA transcripts and amplified TCR beta CDR3 regions from them. First-round RT-PCR employed HTBI primers, with a second-round multiplex PCR after it. TCRdb recomputed calls from the multiplex PCR reads with MiXCR, one row per CDR3 protein. The sample consists of approximately 150,000 distinct CDR3 sequences, roughly two fifths of them appearing once. The sequenced sample was peripheral blood. The source of these receptors is a man in his thirties or forties with Graves' ophthalmopathy.

The CDR3 bases are TGTGCCAGCAGTGAATCGGGACGGAACTGGGAGACCCAGTACTTC. Translated, it gives CASSESGRNWETQYF. The genes are TRBV2 and TRBJ2-5; D possibly matches TRBD1 or TRBD2 (5 bases each). V was pared by 2 bases and J by 5 bases, with 15 bases between. CDR3 length: 15 amino acids. Germline CDR1 reads SNHLY; CDR2 reads FYNNEI.

This clonotype was recorded at least ten times. This chain's CDR3 is CASSLEGGEAFF. CDR3 bases: TGCGCCAGCAGCTTGGAGGGGGGGGAGGCTTTCTTT. The chain links TRBV5-1 to TRBJ1-1, with D possibly matching TRBD1 (6 bases). CDR3 size: 12 residues. V was cut by 0 bases and J by 11 bases, with 11 bases left in between. Germline assignment: CDR1 SGHRS and CDR2 YFSETQ.

This clonotype was observed at least ten times. The chain is built from TRBV6-4 and TRBJ1-2; D not resolved. CDR1 and CDR2 from the germline V gene are MRHNA and SNTAGT. The CDR3 has 14 residues. The V gene lost 10 bases and the J gene lost 8 bases, with 23 bases spanning the gap. The CDR3 coding sequence is TGTGCCAACATACCGGGAAGAATGTTAGGAGGCTACACCTTC. Residues: CANIPGRMLGGYTF.

This sequence joins TRBV12-5 and TRBJ1-1; 9 bases align to TRBD1. Germline V lookup: CDR1 LGHNT, CDR2 FRNRAP. This CDR3 is 14 amino acids long. V gave up 1 base and J gave up 4 bases; unmatched junction bases: 1. CDR3 nucleotides: TGTGCTAGTGGTTTGGGGACAGGGGTCACTGAAGCTTTCTTT. This codes for CASGLGTGVTEAFF.

The J gene is TRBJ1-5, the V gene TRBV6-2 or TRBV6-3, with 7 bases aligning to TRBD1. CDR3 size: 16 residues. With V trimmed by 4 bases and J by 3 bases, 9 bases remained unmatched. The germline gives CDR1 MNHEY, CDR2 SVGEGT. In nucleotides, the CDR3 is TGTGCCAGCAGTTTACGATCCAGGGGGTACAATCAGCCCCAGCATTTT. Its protein is CASSLRSRGYNQPQHF.

This clonotype was picked up many times. The CDR3 bases are TGTGCCATCAGTGAGTCAACAGGGCACTACACCTTC. This codes for CAISESTGHYTF. The V gene is TRBV10-3, the J gene TRBJ1-2; tentatively, D is TRBD1 (6 bases). V was trimmed by 0 bases and J by 10 bases, leaving 9 bases between them. CDR1 ENHRY and CDR2 SYGVKD come from the germline V gene. There are 12 residues in the CDR3.

This clonotype occurred many times. The V gene is TRBV6-5, the J gene TRBJ1-2, with a tentative D call TRBD1 (5 bases). The CDR3 consists of 14 residues. Germline V CDR1 and CDR2: MNHEY, SVGAGI. The germline V and J ends were trimmed by 0 bases and 12 bases, with 17 bases remaining between them. CDR3: CASSYSGDPGHHTF. The CDR3 DNA sequence: TGTGCCAGCAGTTACTCGGGGGACCCTGGACACCACACCTTC.

This clonotype has ten or more counts. V gene TRBV19 combines with J gene TRBJ2-6; 7 bases fit TRBD1. Germline V gene sequence: CDR1 LNHDA, CDR2 SQIVND (reference sequence). V lost 5 bases, J lost 0 bases, and 7 bases stayed unmatched. The CDR3 contains 17 residues. This chain's CDR3 is CASSPGGHPSGANVLTF. CDR3 nucleotide sequence: TGTGCCAGTAGTCCAGGGGGACATCCCTCTGGGGCCAACGTCCTGACTTTC.

The CDR3 sequence: CASSPHHTGYTEAFF. The CDR3 nucleotides are TGTGCCAGCAGTCCGCATCATACAGGGTACACTGAAGCTTTCTTT. V and J are TRBV28 and TRBJ1-1, with TRBD1 as a possible D gene (6 bases). V was pared by 5 bases and J by 3 bases, with 16 bases between. CDR3 length: 15 residues. Germline V gene data show CDR1 as MDHEN and CDR2 as SYDVKM.

The chain carries TRBV6-4 and TRBJ2-5; 15 bases match TRBD2. CDR1 is MRHNA and CDR2 is SNTAGT in the germline V gene. The ends lost 2 bases at V and 5 bases at J; junction bases unmatched: 15. CDR3 size: 20 residues. Here the CDR3 DNA reads TGTGCCAGCAGTGACCCTAGGCTAGGGACTAGCGGGGGGTGGGTGGAGACCCAGTACTTC. Translation: CASSDPRLGTSGGWVETQYF.

Here the CDR3 DNA reads TGTGCCGGCAAGCGGGAGGGTTATAACTATGGCTACACCTTC. Its translation is CAGKREGYNYGYTF. J is TRBJ1-2 and V is TRBV28; D not resolved. Germline values: CDR1 MDHEN, CDR2 SYDVKM. V lost 11 bases, J lost 1 base, and 17 bases lay in between. This CDR3 region has 14 residues.

This rearrangement joins TRBV25-1 to TRBJ1-5; D may be TRBD1 (5 bases). Germline CDR1 and CDR2: MGHDK and SYGVNS. CDR3 length equals 16 residues. Deletions cut 2 bases from V and 0 bases from J, with 11 bases between. CDR3 sequence (DNA): TGTGCCAGCAGTGAACAAGAGACAGATAGCAATCAGCCCCAGCATTTT. Encoded protein: CASSEQETDSNQPQHF.